A single TCR beta chain is shown here with its context. Antigen specificity is unknown. Intraepithelial and lamina propria lymphocytes were freed from processed graft tissue. This sample was included in a study of graft-versus-host responses after intestinal transplantation. This CDR3 contains 16 residues. Germline CDR1 SGHTA, CDR2 FQGNSA. Losses at the gene ends were 5 bases for V and 7 bases for J; bases not matched to a gene: 11. This table comes from immunoSEQ multiplex PCR, and its TCRdb copy is limited to in-frame clones, with some not included. The sample lists more than 6,000 clones; about 84% were seen once. Study-wide results and caveats: High graft-versus-host to host-versus-graft clonal ratios were found in allografts of patients who had graft-donor T cell macrochimerism.

The clonotype originates from a human patient who received an intestinal transplant, so some T cells may come from the graft donor. The material was ileum tissue, obtained about 130 days after transplant. The J gene is TRBJ1-4, the V gene TRBV7-2; 9 nucleotides line up with TRBD1. CDR3 in amino acids: CASSLRGQGRAEKLFF. As DNA, the CDR3 is TGTGCCAGCAGCCTTCGAGGACAGGGGAGGGCTGAAAAACTGTTTTTT.